These 15 T cell receptor beta chains originate from one sample sequenced in a study of blood T cell repertoires in COVID-19. Sequencing used immunoSEQ multiplex PCR; TCRdb keeps in-frame clones, though not all of them. Here the sample spans approximately 140,000 clones, around nine tenths being singletons. The specimen was peripheral blood. Receptors were obtained from a man aged 45-65 years with active or convalescent COVID-19.

The chain combines TRBV14 with TRBJ1-1, with D possibly TRBD1 on 5 matching bases. This CDR3 has 14 residues. CDR1 is SGHDN and CDR2 is FVKESK in the germline V gene. Trimming stripped 4 bases from V and 4 bases from J, with 13 bases between. The CDR3 nucleotides are TGTGCCAGCAGCCCCTGGAACAGGACCACTGAAGCTTTCTTT. Translated: CASSPWNRTTEAFF.

The chain recombines TRBV27 with TRBJ1-4; 7 bases are shared with TRBD1. This CDR3 spans 15 amino acids. Germline lookup yields CDR1 MNHEY and CDR2 SMNVEV (reference sequence). With V trimmed by 1 base and J by 5 bases, 4 bases remained unmatched. The CDR3, as DNA: TGTGCCAGCAGTTTATTCACAGGGGCAAATGAAAAACTGTTTTTT. It yields the protein CASSLFTGANEKLFF. Looking up the rest from reference TRBV27 and TRBJ1-4 gives the full variable domain: EAQVTQNPRYLITVTGKKLTVTCSQNMNHEYMSWYRQDPGLGLRQIYYSMNVEVTDKGDVPEGYKVSRKEKRNFPLILESPSPNQTSLYFCASSLFTGANEKLFFGSGTQLSVL.

This clone was detected a few times. V is TRBV14 and J is TRBJ2-3, with 9 bases identical to TRBD2. The germline CDR1 and CDR2 sequences are SGHDN and FVKESK. This CDR3 contains 16 residues. The J segment lost 6 bases and the V segment lost 0 bases, leaving 7 bases of the junction unmatched. CDR3: CASSQDQLAGYDTQYF. As DNA, the CDR3 is TGTGCCAGCAGCCAAGATCAGCTAGCGGGATATGATACGCAGTATTTT. The full variable domain, completed using reference TRBV14 and TRBJ2-3, is EAGVTQFPSHSVIEKGQTVTLRCDPISGHDNLYWYRRVMGKEIKFLLHFVKESKQDESGMPNNRFLAERTGGTYSTLKVQPAELEDSGVYFCASSQDQLAGYDTQYFGPGTRLTVL.

The rearrangement links TRBV20-1 to TRBJ1-5; D may be TRBD1 (5 bases). The CDR3 runs to 13 residues. Germline CDR1 is DFQATT and CDR2 is SNEGSKA (reference sequence). V was clipped by 3 bases and J by 2 bases, with 8 bases between them. CDR3 sequence reads: CSASWGGNQPQHF. The CDR3 DNA follows: TGCAGTGCTAGTTGGGGGGGCAATCAGCCCCAGCATTTT.

J is TRBJ1-1 and V is TRBV7-9, with D possibly being TRBD1 (6 bases). V gave up 1 base and J gave up 0 bases, with 15 bases separating them. From germline, CDR1 is SEHNR and CDR2 FQNEAQ (reference sequence). This CDR3 contains 17 residues. The chain's CDR3 is CASSLVRGQKMNTEAFF. The CDR3 coding sequence is TGTGCCAGCAGCTTAGTCAGGGGCCAAAAAATGAACACTGAAGCTTTCTTT.

The chain recombines TRBV7-3 with TRBJ1-6; 9 bases match TRBD1. The CDR3 has 15 residues. With V trimmed by 4 bases and J by 7 bases, 5 bases remained unmatched. Germline V gives CDR1 SGHTA, CDR2 FQGTGA. CDR3 coding DNA: TGTGCCAGCAGCTCGAGTACAGGGGGCAATTCACCCCTCCACTTT. Translation gives CASSSSTGGNSPLHF.

This clone was seen once. V usage is TRBV5-1 and J usage is TRBJ2-1; TRBD2 agrees at 10 bases. From germline, CDR1 is SGHRS and CDR2 YFSETQ. The V segment lost 4 bases and the J segment 4 bases; nucleotides outside the gene matches: 5. CDR3 length: 15 residues. The CDR3 loop reads CASSPLAGEYNEQFF. Written as DNA, the CDR3 is TGCGCCAGCAGCCCTCTAGCGGGAGAATACAATGAGCAGTTCTTC.

J is TRBJ2-6 and V is TRBV29-1; 12 nucleotides align to TRBD1. Germline V CDR1 and CDR2: SQVTM, ANQGSEA. CDR3 size: 17 residues. V lost 6 bases, J lost 4 bases, and 10 bases stayed unmatched. Here the CDR3 reads CSVGTGGAGRGANVLTF. In nucleotides, the CDR3 is TGCAGCGTGGGGACAGGGGGCGCCGGAAGAGGGGCCAACGTCCTGACTTTC.

V is TRBV6-6 and J is TRBJ2-7; D perhaps matches TRBD2 (6 bases). This CDR3 comprises 12 residues. Germline loops: CDR1 MNHNY, CDR2 SVGAGI (reference sequence). V lost 2 bases, J lost 7 bases, and 9 bases lay in between. CDR3 loop: CASSYRGWEQYF. The CDR3 DNA is TGTGCCAGCAGTTACCGGGGGTGGGAGCAGTACTTC.

The J gene is TRBJ2-3, the V gene TRBV19; the D gene is possibly TRBD2 (5 bases). The germline gives CDR1 LNHDA, CDR2 SQIVND (reference sequence). The CDR3 is 15 amino acids. With 9 bases removed from V and 6 bases from J, the gap between germline ends came to 22 bases. CDR3 amino acids: CARPLQRSLRDTQYF. CDR3 in DNA: TGTGCCAGGCCCCTCCAGCGGAGTTTAAGGGATACGCAGTATTTT.

This clone occurred once. The chain uses TRBV12-3 or TRBV12-4 and TRBJ1-5; no clear D. The CDR3 is made up of 13 amino acids. V lost 6 bases to trimming and J lost 7 bases, with 13 bases between them. CDR3 region: CASSLGPGQPQHF. The CDR3 nucleotides are TGTGCCAGCAGCCTTGGACCGGGGCAGCCCCAGCATTTT.

The chain combines TRBV6-5 with TRBJ1-2; D ambiguous. Germline lookup yields CDR1 MNHEY and CDR2 SVGAGI. V dropped 0 bases and J dropped 7 bases, with 9 bases sitting between them. The CDR3 contains 13 residues. CDR3 sequence (DNA): TGTGCCAGCAGTTACTCAAAACGAGGTGGCTACACCTTC. Residues: CASSYSKRGGYTF.

V and J are TRBV18 and TRBJ1-4; D call uncertain. Germline loops: CDR1 KGHSH, CDR2 LQKENI. The CDR3 has 13 amino acids. V was shortened by 4 bases and J by 2 bases, with 5 bases between the two germline ends. CDR3: CASSRGTNEKLFF. In DNA, the CDR3 is TGTGCCAGCTCACGAGGGACTAATGAAAAACTGTTTTTT. Combining the CDR3 with reference TRBV18 and TRBJ1-4 gives the whole variable domain NAGVMQNPRHLVRRRGQEARLRCSPMKGHSHVYWYRQLPEEGLKFMVYLQKENIIDESGMPKERFSAEFPKEGPSILRIQQVVRGDSAAYFCASSRGTNEKLFFGSGTQLSVL.

CDR3 sequence (DNA): TGTGCCAGCAGCCCAAGCGGGAGGGGCTCCTACGAGCAGTACTTC. This sequence encodes CASSPSGRGSYEQYF. The chain uses TRBV5-4 and TRBJ2-7, with 10 bases matching TRBD2. The ends lost 4 bases at V and 0 bases at J; junction bases unmatched: 4. This CDR3 has 15 amino acids. The germline V gene encodes CDR1 SGHNT and CDR2 YYREEE (reference sequence).

This chain links TRBV11-2 with TRBJ2-1, with 9 bases that match TRBD2. The junction had 15 bases not matched to a gene; V was cut back by 4 bases and J by 5 bases. Germline V gene sequence: CDR1 SGHAT, CDR2 FQNNGV. There are 18 residues in the CDR3. The CDR3 DNA reads TGTGCCAGCAGCTCTCGGCTAGCGGGAAATACTCTAAACAATGAGCAGTTCTTC. Protein product: CASSSRLAGNTLNNEQFF. Filled out from reference TRBV11-2 and TRBJ2-1, the complete variable domain reads EAGVAQSPRYKIIEKRQSVAFWCNPISGHATLYWYQQILGQGPKLLIQFQNNGVVDDSQLPKDRFSAERLKGVDSTLKIQPAKLEDSAVYLCASSSRLAGNTLNNEQFFGPGTRLTVL.